What follows are 28 T cell receptor beta chains derived from one specimen sequenced in a study of shared clonotypes between healthy human individuals. This table comes from immunoSEQ multiplex PCR, and its TCRdb copy is limited to in-frame clones, with some not included. The repertoire consists of 650,000 to 750,000 clones, with 60% to 80% occurring once and the leading ten covering less than 2%. Sequences were obtained from memory CD4+ T cells sorted from blood. Subset defined: CD45RA-negative fraction. The receptors here all came from a woman aged 30 to 39 in good health.

This clone was counted only a few times. The chain uses TRBV6-1 and TRBJ2-6, with a tentative D call TRBD1 (5 bases). The CDR3 extends over 15 amino acids. Germline V lookup: CDR1 MNHNS, CDR2 SASEGT. Trimming shortened V by 6 bases and J by 4 bases, and 13 bases separated the two germline ends. The CDR3 nucleotides are TGTGCCAGCAGCCTACAGGCGTCCGGGGCCAACGTCCTGACTTTC. Amino acids: CASSLQASGANVLTF.

The rearrangement links TRBV7-9 to TRBJ2-2; weak D call: TRBD2 (6 bases). CDR1 and CDR2 from the germline V gene are SEHNR and FQNEAQ (reference sequence). Trimming removed 5 bases from V and 5 bases from J, with 15 bases in between. The length of the CDR3 is 15 residues. CDR3 region: CASSPRLGRTGELFF. The CDR3 region has the DNA TGTGCCAGCAGCCCCCGTCTGGGGAGGACCGGGGAGCTGTTTTTT.

The chain couples TRBV9 to TRBJ2-7, with 10 nucleotides matching TRBD1. This CDR3 comprises 11 residues. V gave up 7 bases and J gave up 5 bases; unmatched junction bases: 0. Germline V gene lookup returns CDR1 SGDLS and CDR2 YYNGEE. CDR3 DNA: TGTGCCAGCGGGACAGGGGACGAGCAGTACTTC. Amino acid sequence: CASGTGDEQYF.

This clone was seen many times. The rearrangement links TRBV7-9 to TRBJ1-3, with D possibly matching TRBD1 (5 bases). CDR1 is SEHNR and CDR2 is FQNEAQ in the germline V gene (reference sequence). V was shortened by 1 base and J by 2 bases, with 6 bases between the two germline ends. This CDR3 spans 14 amino acids. The CDR3 nucleotides are TGTGCCAGCAGCTTAGGACAGCCTGGAAACACCATATATTTT. This encodes CASSLGQPGNTIYF.

The rearrangement links TRBV5-1 to TRBJ1-2; D is perhaps TRBD1 (6 bases). The germline gives CDR1 SGHRS, CDR2 YFSETQ. V was cut by 3 bases and J by 7 bases, with 13 bases left in between. The CDR3 totals 13 residues. The CDR3, as DNA: TGCGCCAGCAGCTGGAAGGAGGGGGTTGGCTACACCTTC. Translated: CASSWKEGVGYTF.

CDR3 bases: TGTGCCCGGGGGGGGGCTGGAAACACCATATATTTT. Its translation: CARGGAGNTIYF. V is TRBV30 and J is TRBJ1-3; weak D call: TRBD1 (5 bases). Trimming took 8 bases from V and 2 from J, leaving 10 bases between them. This CDR3 is 12 amino acids long. Germline V CDR1 and CDR2: GTSNPN, SVGIG (reference sequence).

V gene TRBV4-2 combines with J gene TRBJ2-7; D gene unclear. The V gene lost 3 bases and the J gene lost 5 bases, with 17 bases spanning the gap. CDR3 length equals 15 residues. CDR1 is LGHNA and CDR2 is YNFKEQ in the germline V gene. The CDR3 protein is CASSQSSGMIHEQYF. CDR3 bases: TGTGCCAGCAGCCAGTCCTCGGGTATGATCCACGAGCAGTACTTC.

V usage is TRBV27 and J usage is TRBJ2-7; 12 nucleotides align to TRBD2. The V and J ends lost 5 bases and 5 bases, in that order; junction bases with no gene match: 22. The CDR3 contains 20 residues. Germline V lookup: CDR1 MNHEY, CDR2 SMNVEV (reference sequence). The CDR3 here is CASSPRPPGLAGGGKDEQYF. The CDR3 nucleotides are TGTGCCAGCAGTCCCCGCCCCCCGGGACTAGCGGGTGGGGGGAAAGACGAGCAGTACTTC.

A single count supports this clone. The J gene is TRBJ2-1, the V gene TRBV18, with D perhaps assigned TRBD1 or TRBD2 (5 bases each). Trimming cost V 3 bases and J 0 bases, with 15 bases left between them. Germline V lookup: CDR1 KGHSH, CDR2 LQKENI. The CDR3 has 17 amino acids. CDR3 DNA sequence: TGTGCCAGCTCACCCGGTCTAACGGGACCCTCCTACAATGAGCAGTTCTTC. Its translation: CASSPGLTGPSYNEQFF. The full variable domain, completed using reference TRBV18 and TRBJ2-1, is NAGVMQNPRHLVRRRGQEARLRCSPMKGHSHVYWYRQLPEEGLKFMVYLQKENIIDESGMPKERFSAEFPKEGPSILRIQQVVRGDSAAYFCASSPGLTGPSYNEQFFGPGTRLTVL.

This clone was detected ten times or more. The chain carries TRBV5-6 and TRBJ2-1, with 13 bases identical to TRBD2. The CDR3 extends over 16 amino acids. J was trimmed by 7 bases and V by 3 bases; bases with no gene match: 7. Germline CDR1 SGHDT, CDR2 YYEEEE. CDR3 sequence: CASSYGLAGVGNEQFF. Written as DNA, the CDR3 is TGTGCCAGCAGCTACGGACTAGCGGGAGTGGGGAATGAGCAGTTCTTC.

Details on this clone: Other DNA sequences within the sample encode an identical CDR3. This chain connects TRBV6-5 to TRBJ2-7, with TRBD1 matching 7 bases. The V gene's germline CDR1 is MNHEY and CDR2 SVGAGI. The V gene end was trimmed by 5 bases and the J gene end by 3 bases; junction bases not matched to a gene: 1. This CDR3 region has 12 residues. The CDR3 region has the DNA TGTGCCAGCAGTCGGACAGGCTACGAGCAGTACTTC. It specifies CASSRTGYEQYF.

The CDR3 loop is CASSLERPNTEAFF. The DNA for the CDR3 is TGCGCCAGCAGCTTGGAACGGCCGAACACTGAAGCTTTCTTT. The chain employs TRBV5-1 and TRBJ1-1; no reliable D call. The CDR3 consists of 14 residues. CDR1 SGHRS and CDR2 YFSETQ come from the germline V gene. The ends were cut back, 0 bases at V and 1 base at J, with 7 bases in the middle.

The gene calls are TRBV13 and TRBJ1-2; D possibly corresponds to TRBD1 (5 bases). The germline V gene encodes CDR1 PRHDT and CDR2 FYEKMQ (reference sequence). V was cut by 3 bases and J by 2 bases, with 7 bases left in between. The CDR3 has 13 residues. CDR3 region: CASSFRGNYGYTF. In DNA form, the CDR3 reads TGTGCCAGCAGCTTCCGGGGGAACTATGGCTACACCTTC. Full variable domain (rest looked up from reference TRBV13 and TRBJ1-2): AAGVIQSPRHLIKEKRETATLKCYPIPRHDTVYWYQQGPGQDPQFLISFYEKMQSDKGSIPDRFSAQQFSDYHSELNMSSLELGDSALYFCASSFRGNYGYTFGSGTRLTVV.

On this clone itself: The same CDR3 is also encoded by other DNA sequences in this sample. V and J are TRBV7-9 and TRBJ2-7; D unclear. CDR3 length equals 12 residues. The germline V gene has CDR1 SEHNR and CDR2 FQNEAQ (reference sequence). V was cut by 3 bases and J by 0 bases, with 3 bases left in between. Here the CDR3 reads CASSLSSYEQYF. Written as DNA, the CDR3 is TGTGCCAGCAGCTTGAGCTCCTACGAGCAGTACTTC.

The J gene is TRBJ1-2, the V gene TRBV7-2, with no clear D. The germline V gene has CDR1 SGHTA and CDR2 FQGNSA. The CDR3 is 14 amino acids. Trimming removed 5 bases from V and 7 bases from J, with 17 bases in between. In DNA, the CDR3 is TGTGCCAGCAGCCCCTATATAACAGTAGGTGGCTACACCTTC. Translation gives CASSPYITVGGYTF.

The chain links TRBV5-1 to TRBJ2-2; D is possibly TRBD1 (6 bases). The CDR3 sequence is 16 residues long. Looked up from germline, CDR1 is SGHRS and CDR2 is YFSETQ. Trimming stripped 4 bases from V and 3 bases from J, with 16 bases between. The CDR3: CASSRIGGIDTGELFF. CDR3 nucleotide sequence: TGCGCCAGCAGCCGGATAGGGGGTATAGACACCGGGGAGCTGTTTTTT. The full variable domain, in which reference TRBV5-1 and TRBJ2-2 provide the parts outside the CDR3, is KAGVTQTPRYLIKTRGQQVTLSCSPISGHRSVSWYQQTPGQGLQFLFEYFSETQRNKGNFPGRFSGRQFSNSRSEMNVSTLELGDSALYLCASSRIGGIDTGELFFGEGSRLTVL.

The chain has TRBV15 and TRBJ2-3, with TRBD2 identical over 7 bases. This CDR3 region has 16 residues. V lost 0 bases and J lost 2; bases outside the gene matches: 5. The germline CDR1 and CDR2 sequences are LNHNV and YYDKDF (reference sequence). CDR3 region: CATSRERELFTDTQYF. CDR3 nucleotides: TGTGCCACCAGCAGAGAGCGGGAGCTATTCACAGATACGCAGTATTTT.

The V call is TRBV5-6, the J call TRBJ1-2; D is undetermined. Germline loops: CDR1 SGHDT, CDR2 YYEEEE. The CDR3 has 11 amino acids. Trimming stripped 3 bases from V and 8 bases from J, with 8 bases between. CDR3: CASSSRTGYTF. The DNA of the CDR3 is TGTGCCAGCAGCTCAAGGACGGGCTACACCTTC.

V is TRBV11-2 and J is TRBJ2-2; TRBD1 matches 7 bases. Germline CDR1 is SGHAT and CDR2 is FQNNGV. V lost 5 bases and J lost 5; bases outside the gene matches: 8. The CDR3 contains 15 residues. The CDR3 sequence: CASSRRGSRTGELFF. DNA for the CDR3: TGTGCCAGCAGCCGCAGGGGGTCGCGAACCGGGGAGCTGTTTTTT.

This chain uses TRBV11-2 with TRBJ2-5; 8 bases fit TRBD1. J lost 4 bases, V lost 5 bases, and 9 bases had no gene match. The CDR3 length is 15 residues. Germline values: CDR1 SGHAT, CDR2 FQNNGV. CDR3 bases: TGTGCCAGCAGCGCACCAGGGGGCTGGGGAGAGACCCAGTACTTC. It translates to CASSAPGGWGETQYF.

The chain joins TRBV4-1 to TRBJ1-4; no reliable D call. The CDR3 is 15 amino acids. The germline V and J ends were trimmed by 0 bases and 4 bases, with 9 bases remaining between them. Germline CDR1 reads MGHRA; CDR2 reads YSYEKL. This CDR3 is CASSQDGGFNEKLFF. The CDR3, as DNA: TGCGCCAGCAGCCAAGATGGAGGGTTTAATGAAAAACTGTTTTTT.

The chain joins TRBV9 to TRBJ2-5, with 8 positions matching TRBD2. CDR3 length: 16 residues. J lost 3 bases, V lost 4 bases, and 11 bases had no gene match. Germline CDR1 reads SGDLS; CDR2 reads YYNGEE. The CDR3 coding sequence is TGTGCCAGCAGCCCGACCGGGGGGGGGAGAAAAGAGACCCAGTACTTC. It codes for CASSPTGGGRKETQYF.

Only a few counts were recorded for this clone. The J gene is TRBJ1-2, the V gene TRBV4-2; D gene ambiguous. The CDR3 is 15 residues long. Germline CDR1 LGHNA, CDR2 YNFKEQ. Trimming cost V 1 base and J 3 bases, with 12 bases left between them. CDR3 sequence (DNA): TGTGCCAGCAGCCAAGTAGAGGGAGAGGACTATGGCTACACCTTC. Protein: CASSQVEGEDYGYTF.

The chain combines TRBV28 with TRBJ1-5; D is unclear. The CDR3 runs 16 residues. Germline loops: CDR1 MDHEN, CDR2 SYDVKM. V was trimmed by 0 bases and J by 1 base, leaving 10 bases between them. The CDR3 protein is CASSLWGTTSNQPQHF. The CDR3 coding sequence is TGTGCCAGCAGTTTATGGGGCACCACGAGCAATCAGCCCCAGCATTTT.

This chain connects TRBV7-8 to TRBJ1-5; 7 nucleotides agree with TRBD1. V dropped 5 bases and J dropped 4; count of bases not matched to a gene: 11. CDR1 is SGHVS, CDR2 FQNEAQ, per germline. The CDR3 loop spans 16 amino acids. CDR3 nucleotide sequence: TGTGCCAGCAGCGCCCGGCTGGGACAGTTAAATCAGCCCCAGCATTTT. This encodes CASSARLGQLNQPQHF.

The V call is TRBV5-1, the J call TRBJ2-7, with 10 positions matching TRBD1. Germline V gene sequence: CDR1 SGHRS, CDR2 YFSETQ. The length of the CDR3 is 15 residues. Trimming removed 4 bases from V and 5 bases from J; junction bases left unmatched: 9. CDR3 nucleotides: TGCGCCAGCAGCGAAATGACAGGGGGCCTTAACGAGCAGTACTTC. This gives the protein CASSEMTGGLNEQYF.

This sequence joins TRBV28 and TRBJ1-1; D not certain. CDR1 and CDR2 from the germline V gene are MDHEN and SYDVKM. V was trimmed by 8 bases and J by 2 bases, leaving 15 bases between them. The CDR3 contains 14 residues. CDR3 sequence: CASGRARINTEAFF. The CDR3 bases are TGTGCCAGCGGGAGAGCGCGCATCAACACTGAAGCTTTCTTT.

The V call is TRBV2, the J call TRBJ2-5, with D tentatively TRBD1 or TRBD2 (6 bases each). The CDR3 is 14 amino acids. V was clipped by 7 bases and J by 5 bases, with 17 bases between them. Germline CDR1 and CDR2: SNHLY and FYNNEI. The CDR3 nucleotides read TGTGCCAGCAAGGGGGGCCAACAGACGGAGACCCAGTACTTC. It is translated as CASKGGQQTETQYF.